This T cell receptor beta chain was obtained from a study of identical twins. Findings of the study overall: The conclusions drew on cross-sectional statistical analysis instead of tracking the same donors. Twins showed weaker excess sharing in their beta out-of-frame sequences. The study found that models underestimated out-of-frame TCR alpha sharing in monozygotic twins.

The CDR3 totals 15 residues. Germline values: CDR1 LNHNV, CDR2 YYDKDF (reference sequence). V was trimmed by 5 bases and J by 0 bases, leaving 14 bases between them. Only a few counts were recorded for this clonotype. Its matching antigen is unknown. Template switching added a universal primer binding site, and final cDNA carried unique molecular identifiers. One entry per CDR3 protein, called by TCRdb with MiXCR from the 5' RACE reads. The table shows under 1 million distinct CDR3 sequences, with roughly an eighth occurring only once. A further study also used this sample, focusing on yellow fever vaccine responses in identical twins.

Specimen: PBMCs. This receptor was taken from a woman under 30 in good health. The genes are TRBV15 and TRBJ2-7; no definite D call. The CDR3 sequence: CATSFRLESSYEQYV. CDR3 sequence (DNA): TGTGCCACCAGCTTCCGACTGGAGAGCTCCTACGAGCAGTACGTC.